A selection of T cell receptor beta chains follows, all from one sample in a study of T cell responses to AZD1222 COVID-19 vaccine. The protocol was immunoSEQ multiplex PCR, while the TCRdb copy is restricted to in-frame clones and leaves out a portion. The table records fewer than 110,000 clones, less than 95% of them present only once. The sample was peripheral blood, taken on day 0 of AZD1222 vaccination. All receptors derive from an adult in good health. CDR3s include the opening cysteine and the closing phenylalanine or tryptophan. A D gene is named only where the DNA matches it firmly. Where a row states a size, it is once, few, many or the class of an expanded clone; other rows omit it.

abundance: -; d_gene: -; v_gene: TRBV6-5; j_gene: TRBJ1-5; CDR3nt: TGTGCCAGCAGTTACCGACCGGGTAATCAGCCCCAGCATTTT; CDR3aa: CASSYRPGNQPQHF
abundance: -; d_gene: -; v_gene: TRBV10-3; j_gene: TRBJ1-5; CDR3nt: TGTGCAATCAGTGAGTCTCGGGATGGCCAGCATTTT; CDR3aa: CAISESRDGQHF
abundance: few; d_gene: -; v_gene: TRBV2; j_gene: TRBJ1-1; CDR3nt: TGTGCCAGTACGACAGGACTGAACACTGAAGCTTTCTTT; CDR3aa: CASTTGLNTEAFF
abundance: -; d_gene: -; v_gene: TRBV29-1; j_gene: TRBJ1-1; CDR3nt: TGCAGCGCCGGGTTGGGGAACACTGAAGCTTTCTTT; CDR3aa: CSAGLGNTEAFF
abundance: once; d_gene: -; v_gene: TRBV12-2; j_gene: TRBJ1-5; CDR3nt: TGTGCAAGTCGCCGAGGGTCGGGGCGGTGGTTTAGCAATCAGCCCCAGCATTTT; CDR3aa: CASRRGSGRWFSNQPQHF
abundance: -; d_gene: TRBD2; v_gene: TRBV4-2; j_gene: TRBJ2-3; CDR3nt: TGTGCCAGCAGCCAAGCGACTAGCGGGGGGGATACGCAGTATTTT; CDR3aa: CASSQATSGGDTQYF
abundance: once; d_gene: -; v_gene: TRBV7-6; j_gene: TRBJ2-2; CDR3nt: TGTGCCAGCAGCCCCCTTCCGGGAGCGAACACCGGGGAGCTGTTTTTT; CDR3aa: CASSPLPGANTGELFF
abundance: -; d_gene: -; v_gene: TRBV27; j_gene: TRBJ1-6; CDR3nt: TGTGCCAGCAGTCCCCTATGGGGGAGCTCCTATAATTCACCCCTCCACTTT; CDR3aa: CASSPLWGSSYNSPLHF
abundance: -; d_gene: TRBD2; v_gene: TRBV19; j_gene: TRBJ2-7; CDR3nt: TGTGCCAGTAGGGGCGGGGGACTAGCTGGGTACGAGCAGTACTTC; CDR3aa: CASRGGGLAGYEQYF
abundance: -; d_gene: TRBD1; v_gene: TRBV4-3; j_gene: TRBJ1-2; CDR3nt: TGCGCCAGCAGCCAAGACGTTTGGACAGGGGCAGGCTATGGCTACACCTTC; CDR3aa: CASSQDVWTGAGYGYTF
abundance: once; d_gene: -; v_gene: TRBV30; j_gene: TRBJ2-7; CDR3nt: TGTGCCTGGAGTGCCCCCGGGGACGAGCAGTACTTC; CDR3aa: CAWSAPGDEQYF
abundance: -; d_gene: -; v_gene: TRBV19; j_gene: TRBJ1-5; CDR3nt: TGTGCCAGTAGTATAGGGGGGAGTCAGCCCCAGCATTTT; CDR3aa: CASSIGGSQPQHF
abundance: -; d_gene: -; v_gene: TRBV30; j_gene: TRBJ2-7; CDR3nt: TGTGCCTGGAGCCCCGGGGGCGCCGAGCAGTACTTC; CDR3aa: CAWSPGGAEQYF
abundance: -; d_gene: -; v_gene: TRBV9; j_gene: TRBJ1-1; CDR3nt: TGTGCCAGCAGTTCCAGGGGTCCTGATGAAGCTTTCTTT; CDR3aa: CASSSRGPDEAFF
abundance: -; d_gene: -; v_gene: TRBV24-1; j_gene: TRBJ2-2; CDR3nt: TGTGCCACCAGTGATCCCGGAGCGGTTAACACCGGGGAGCTGTTTTTT; CDR3aa: CATSDPGAVNTGELFF
abundance: -; d_gene: -; v_gene: TRBV24-1; j_gene: TRBJ2-1; CDR3nt: TGTGCCACCAGTGATCCCGGTCGGAATGAGCAGTTCTTC; CDR3aa: CATSDPGRNEQFF
abundance: -; d_gene: -; v_gene: TRBV6-5; j_gene: TRBJ2-7; CDR3nt: TGTGCCAGCAGTTACGGTGATCAATACGAGCAGTACTTC; CDR3aa: CASSYGDQYEQYF
abundance: -; d_gene: -; v_gene: TRBV27; j_gene: TRBJ1-1; CDR3nt: TGTGCCAGCAGTTCAAGAGGGATCGCTGAAGCTTTCTTT; CDR3aa: CASSSRGIAEAFF
abundance: -; d_gene: -; v_gene: TRBV28; j_gene: TRBJ2-2; CDR3nt: TGTGCCAGCAGTTACCCGGCCGCAAGGACCGGGGAGCTGTTTTTT; CDR3aa: CASSYPAARTGELFF
abundance: few; d_gene: -; v_gene: TRBV6-5; j_gene: TRBJ1-6; CDR3nt: TGTGCCAGCAGCCGGACGGGAAATTCACCCCTCCACTTT; CDR3aa: CASSRTGNSPLHF
abundance: once; d_gene: -; v_gene: TRBV6-2/TRBV6-3; j_gene: TRBJ2-7; CDR3nt: TGTGCCAGCAGCAGCGCGTTAGTGCAGTACTTC; CDR3aa: CASSSALVQYF
abundance: -; d_gene: -; v_gene: TRBV15; j_gene: TRBJ1-1; CDR3nt: TGTGCCACCAGCAGAGGTAGGGGTGCTGAAGCTTTCTTT; CDR3aa: CATSRGRGAEAFF
abundance: -; d_gene: -; v_gene: TRBV7-9; j_gene: TRBJ2-7; CDR3nt: TGTGCCAGCAGCTTAGTGGGGTTCCCGGAGCAGTACTTC; CDR3aa: CASSLVGFPEQYF
abundance: -; d_gene: -; v_gene: TRBV6-6; j_gene: TRBJ2-7; CDR3nt: TGTGCCAGCAGTTACTCAATGAACTACGAGCAGTACTTC; CDR3aa: CASSYSMNYEQYF
abundance: -; d_gene: -; v_gene: TRBV24-1; j_gene: TRBJ1-2; CDR3nt: TGTGCCACCAGGGGCGTCTATGGCTACACCTTC; CDR3aa: CATRGVYGYTF
abundance: few; d_gene: -; v_gene: TRBV6-5; j_gene: TRBJ2-7; CDR3nt: TGTGCCAGCTCGAGGTCGGGGCGCCTCTACGAGCAGTACTTC; CDR3aa: CASSRSGRLYEQYF
abundance: -; d_gene: -; v_gene: TRBV13; j_gene: TRBJ1-1; CDR3nt: TGTGCCAGCCCCTGGGCGGGGAGAATGAACACTGAAGCTTTCTTT; CDR3aa: CASPWAGRMNTEAFF
abundance: -; d_gene: TRBD2; v_gene: TRBV6-4; j_gene: TRBJ2-7; CDR3nt: TGTGCCAGCAGTGAGTCTAGCGGGTCCTACGAGCAGTACTTC; CDR3aa: CASSESSGSYEQYF